This T cell receptor (beta chain) was observed in a study of shared clonotypes between healthy human individuals. Study-level findings and limits: Owing to a small donor count, the genetic and exposure-history diversity represented was limited.

Donors comprised healthy HIV-negative adults lacking recent acute infections or vaccinations. Researchers drew on about 100 million PBMCs for genomic DNA from unsorted samples. As regards this clone: What it binds is not known.

The length of the CDR3 is 14 residues. With 0 bases removed from V and 11 bases from J, the gap between germline ends came to 15 bases. Germline CDR1 and CDR2: SGDLS and YYNGEE. In the original workflow: With immunoSEQ giving junction-only sequences and no quality scores, filtering differed. The data were produced by immunoSEQ multiplex PCR, yet TCRdb's version contains in-frame clones alone and is incomplete. The V and J calls and clone size are taken from that table; D and trimming were inferred from the DNA. The sample includes about 490,000 clones, 79% of them seen just once. The J gene is TRBJ1-5, the V gene TRBV9, with D perhaps TRBD1 (6 bases). The clonotype originates from a woman aged 40 to 55 in good health. Some clones in this sample may be carry-over from other donors' samples. Sequenced input: PBMCs. CDR3 sequence: CASSVARGDDAQHF. The CDR3 bases are TGTGCCAGCAGCGTAGCAAGGGGGGATGATGCCCAGCATTTT.